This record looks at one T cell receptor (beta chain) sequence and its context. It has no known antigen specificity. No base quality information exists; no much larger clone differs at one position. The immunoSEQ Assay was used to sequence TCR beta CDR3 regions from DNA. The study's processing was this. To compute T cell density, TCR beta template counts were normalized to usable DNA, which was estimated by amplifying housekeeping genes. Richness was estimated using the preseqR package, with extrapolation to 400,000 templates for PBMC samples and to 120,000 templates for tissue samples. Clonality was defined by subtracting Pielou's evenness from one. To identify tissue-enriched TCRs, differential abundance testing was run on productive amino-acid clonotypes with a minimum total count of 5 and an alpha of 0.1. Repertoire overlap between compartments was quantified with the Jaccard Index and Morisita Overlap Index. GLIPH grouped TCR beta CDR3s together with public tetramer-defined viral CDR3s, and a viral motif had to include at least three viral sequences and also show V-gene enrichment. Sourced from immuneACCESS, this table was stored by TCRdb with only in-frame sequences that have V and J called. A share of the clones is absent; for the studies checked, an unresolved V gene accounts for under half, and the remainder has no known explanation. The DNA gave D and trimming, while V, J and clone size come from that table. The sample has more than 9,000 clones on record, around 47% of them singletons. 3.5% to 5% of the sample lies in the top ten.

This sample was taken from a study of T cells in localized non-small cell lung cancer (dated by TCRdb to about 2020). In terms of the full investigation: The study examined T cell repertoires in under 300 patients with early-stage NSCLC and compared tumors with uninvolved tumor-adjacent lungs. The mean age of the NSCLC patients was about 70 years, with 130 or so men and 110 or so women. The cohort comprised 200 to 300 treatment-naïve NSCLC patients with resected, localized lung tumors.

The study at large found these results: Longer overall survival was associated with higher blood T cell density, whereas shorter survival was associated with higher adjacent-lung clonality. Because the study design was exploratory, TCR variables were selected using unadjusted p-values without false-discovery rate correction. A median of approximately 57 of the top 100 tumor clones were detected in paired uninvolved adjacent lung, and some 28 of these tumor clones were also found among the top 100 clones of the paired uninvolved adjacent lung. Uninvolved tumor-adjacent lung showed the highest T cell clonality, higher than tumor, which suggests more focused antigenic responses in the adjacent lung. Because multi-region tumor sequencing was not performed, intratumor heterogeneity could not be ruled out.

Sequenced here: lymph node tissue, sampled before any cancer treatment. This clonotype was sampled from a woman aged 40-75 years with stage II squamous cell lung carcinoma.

The CDR3 region has the sequence CASSIQGGTEAFF. The nucleotide sequence is TGTGCCAGTAGTATACAGGGAGGGACTGAAGCTTTCTTT. The rearranged segments are TRBV19 and TRBJ1-1; a weak D assignment points to TRBD1 (5 bases agree). Relative to germline, V is 2 bases shorter and J is 5 bases shorter, with 9 bases between their ends. The CDR3 contains 13 residues, cysteine and phenylalanine counted. Only CDR3 DNA is held: 39 bases, read in frame from base 1. CDR1 and CDR2, looked up from the germline V gene (reference sequence), are LNHDA and SQIVND.